A selection of T cell receptor beta chains follows, all from one sample in a study of blood T cell repertoires in COVID-19. Data came from immunoSEQ multiplex PCR; TCRdb stores just in-frame clones and leaves some out. The sample has about 260,000 clones; about 89% are singletons. The source material was peripheral blood. All receptors derive from a woman aged 40 to 50 who had recovered from COVID-19. CDR3s include the opening cysteine and the closing phenylalanine or tryptophan. The order of the fields is V gene, D gene, CDR3 length, J gene, clone size, CDR3 protein, CDR3 DNA. A D gene is named only where the DNA matches it firmly. Clone size, where shown, is once, few, many, or a class for clones that have expanded.

TRBV7-2	TRBD1	15	TRBJ1-2	NA	CASSLRATGVYGYTF	TGTGCCAGCAGCTTAAGAGCGACAGGGGTCTATGGCTACACCTTC
TRBV11-2	NA	13	TRBJ1-6	few	CASSLERGSPLHF	TGTGCCAGCAGCTTAGAGAGAGGTTCACCCCTCCACTTT
TRBV19	TRBD1	15	TRBJ1-6	NA	CASRAGTGGYSPLHF	TGTGCCAGTAGGGCCGGGACAGGGGGTTATTCACCCCTCCACTTT
TRBV19	TRBD2	15	TRBJ2-1	NA	CASSPTVGPGGGQFF	TGTGCCAGTAGTCCTACGGTGGGCCCTGGGGGAGGGCAATTCTTC
TRBV10-1	TRBD1	14	TRBJ2-3	NA	CASADRVSTDTQYF	TGCGCCAGTGCGGACAGGGTCAGCACAGATACGCAGTATTTT
TRBV5-1	NA	12	TRBJ2-7	NA	CASSHQGPEQYF	TGCGCCAGCAGCCATCAGGGCCCCGAGCAGTACTTC
TRBV11-2	NA	15	TRBJ2-7	once	CASSLRAGKIDEQYF	TGTGCCAGCAGCTTAAGGGCAGGGAAGATCGACGAGCAGTACTTC
TRBV12-3/TRBV12-4	NA	13	TRBJ2-3	NA	CASSLGHRDTQYF	TGTGCCAGCAGTTTAGGCCACCGGGATACGCAGTATTTT
TRBV4-2	TRBD2	15	TRBJ2-3	NA	CASSPSGGVADTQYF	TGTGCCAGCAGCCCTAGCGGGGGCGTGGCAGATACGCAGTATTTT
TRBV9	TRBD2	16	TRBJ2-2	NA	CASSVGAGPTTGELFF	TGTGCCAGCAGCGTAGGAGCGGGGCCGACCACCGGGGAGCTGTTTTTT
TRBV30	NA	15	TRBJ1-4	NA	CAWGLGGARNEKLFF	TGTGCCTGGGGCCTGGGGGGGGCTCGTAATGAAAAACTGTTTTTT
TRBV6-1	NA	18	TRBJ1-4	NA	CASSGTTTRAQFNEKLFF	TGTGCCAGCAGTGGAACGACAACCAGGGCACAATTTAATGAAAAACTGTTTTTT
TRBV2	NA	14	TRBJ1-4	NA	CASSQEQGHEKLFF	TGTGCCAGCAGTCAGGAACAGGGACATGAAAAACTGTTTTTT
TRBV7-2	NA	15	TRBJ2-1	NA	CASSADGNSYNEQFF	TGTGCCAGCAGCGCGGACGGGAACTCCTACAATGAGCAGTTCTTC
TRBV3-1/TRBV3-2	TRBD1	16	TRBJ2-2	NA	CASSRTGTGGGIVLFF	TGTGCCAGCAGTCGGACGGGGACAGGGGGTGGTATTGTGCTGTTTTTT
TRBV5-4	NA	13	TRBJ2-3	NA	CASSFGGRDTQYF	TGTGCCAGCAGCTTTGGGGGCCGGGATACGCAGTATTTT
TRBV19	TRBD1	15	TRBJ2-3	NA	CASSPRTGDGDTQYF	TGTGCCAGTAGTCCGAGGACAGGGGATGGAGATACGCAGTATTTT
TRBV5-6	TRBD1	14	TRBJ2-5	NA	CASSGQGASATQYF	TGTGCCAGCAGCGGACAGGGGGCGTCTGCGACCCAGTACTTC
TRBV7-2	TRBD1	14	TRBJ2-5	NA	CASSRGQTKETQYF	TGTGCCAGCAGCCGGGGACAGACCAAAGAGACCCAGTACTTC
TRBV19	NA	14	TRBJ1-4	NA	CASKGRGQNEKLFF	TGTGCCAGTAAAGGACGAGGGCAGAATGAAAAACTGTTTTTT
TRBV2	NA	15	TRBJ1-6	NA	CASSEALVQNSPLHF	TGTGCCAGCAGTGAAGCGCTCGTACAGAATTCACCCCTCCACTTT
TRBV19	NA	13	TRBJ1-2	NA	CASSILQGWGYTF	TGTGCCAGTAGTATTCTCCAGGGCTGGGGCTACACCTTC
TRBV9	TRBD1	14	TRBJ1-1	NA	CASSVAAGTGSAFF	TGTGCCAGCAGCGTAGCAGCCGGGACAGGGAGCGCTTTCTTT
TRBV24-1	TRBD1	15	TRBJ2-3	NA	CATSDLRDRGDTQYF	TGTGCCACCAGTGATCTCCGGGACAGGGGAGATACGCAGTATTTT
TRBV5-1	NA	14	TRBJ2-7	NA	CASSVSGTSYEQYF	TGCGCCAGCAGCGTCAGCGGTACCTCCTACGAGCAGTACTTC
TRBV7-9	TRBD1	16	TRBJ2-7	NA	CASSFPTGTGNYEQYF	TGTGCCAGCAGCTTCCCGACTGGGACAGGGAACTACGAGCAGTACTTC
TRBV7-9	NA	14	TRBJ1-2	few	CASSLGGHGDGYTF	TGTGCCAGCAGCTTAGGCGGGCATGGTGATGGCTACACCTTC
TRBV18	NA	15	TRBJ2-3	NA	CASSPGLVGKDTQYF	TGTGCCAGCTCACCGGGGCTAGTAGGTAAAGATACGCAGTATTTT
TRBV23-1	NA	9	TRBJ1-6	few	CASSPTLHF	TGCGCCAGCAGCCCCACCCTCCACTTT
TRBV6-2/TRBV6-3	NA	16	TRBJ1-3	NA	CASSPLREASRNTIYF	TGTGCCAGCAGTCCCCTGAGGGAGGCTAGTAGAAACACCATATATTTT
TRBV6-2/TRBV6-3	TRBD1	13	TRBJ2-5	NA	CASSRGQSGTQYF	TGTGCCAGCAGTCGGGGACAGTCAGGGACCCAGTACTTC
TRBV9	TRBD2	15	TRBJ2-3	few	CASTRAGESTDTQYF	TGTGCCAGCACCCGAGCGGGGGAGAGCACAGATACGCAGTATTTT
TRBV12-3/TRBV12-4	NA	13	TRBJ1-4	NA	CASSLRVGEKLFF	TGTGCCAGCAGTTTGAGGGTTGGCGAAAAACTGTTTTTT
TRBV30	NA	14	TRBJ1-4	NA	CAWSVPGSLEKLFF	TGTGCCTGGAGTGTACCGGGAAGCTTGGAAAAACTGTTTTTT
TRBV5-6	NA	15	TRBJ2-7	NA	CASNGRGSISYEQYF	TGTGCCAGCAATGGTAGGGGAAGTATCTCCTACGAGCAGTACTTC
TRBV14	NA	16	TRBJ1-3	NA	CATPVGARSSGNTIYF	TGTGCCACCCCCGTGGGGGCCCGGAGCTCTGGAAACACCATATATTTT
TRBV9	TRBD1	15	TRBJ2-5	NA	CASSVGTGGRETQYF	TGTGCCAGCAGCGTAGGGACAGGGGGCCGGGAGACCCAGTACTTC
TRBV2	NA	15	TRBJ1-1	NA	CASSVLGRGGTEAFF	TGTGCCAGCAGCGTCCTCGGGCGGGGGGGCACTGAAGCTTTCTTT
TRBV27	TRBD2	16	TRBJ2-7	NA	CASRGLAGGSPYEQYF	TGTGCCAGCAGGGGACTAGCGGGGGGTTCTCCCTACGAGCAGTACTTC
TRBV30	TRBD1	15	TRBJ2-5	NA	CAGTGTGGAGETQYF	TGTGCCGGGACGGGAACAGGGGGCGCGGGAGAGACCCAGTACTTC